This TCR beta chain stems from a study of blood T cell repertoires in COVID-19. Turning to the study itself: Samples of COVID-19 (acute and convalescent) were obtained from the United States, Italy and Spain. PBMCs, B-cell-depleted T cells, or T cells were the source of the cDNA or gDNA that made up the material.

V dropped 2 bases and J dropped 1 base, with 18 bases sitting between them. Germline V gives CDR1 LNHDA, CDR2 SQIVND (reference sequence). The CDR3 is made up of 18 amino acids. One Seattle source followed patients from active infection through their disease course. Authors' analysis steps: Reference gene primer amplification gave estimated nucleated cell counts. Clones were sequenced by immunoSEQ multiplex PCR, and TCRdb holds only the in-frame ones, with some missing. The DNA was the basis for D and trimming; V, J and clone size are from that table. The sample contains fewer than 350,000 clones, approximately 92% of which appear only once.

The sample comprised peripheral blood. The chain recombines TRBV19 with TRBJ1-5, with D perhaps matching TRBD1 (5 bases). The receptor comes from a woman aged 25 to 45 with COVID-19, enrolled during active disease. In DNA form, the CDR3 reads TGTGCCAGTAGTATAAAAGGGGCTAGGGGAATAAGCAATCAGCCCCAGCATTTT. It codes for CASSIKGARGISNQPQHF. Full variable domain (remainder filled in from reference TRBV19 and TRBJ1-5): DGGITQSPKYLFRKEGQNVTLSCEQNLNHDAMYWYRQDPGQGLRLIYYSQIVNDFQKGDIAEGYSVSREKKESFPLTVTSAQKNPTAFYLCASSIKGARGISNQPQHFGDGTRLSIL.